This entry concerns a single T cell receptor beta chain. In the study's own analysis: Quantification of nucleated cells was approximated via reference gene primer amplification. Libraries were prepared by immunoSEQ multiplex PCR; TCRdb keeps only in-frame clonotypes and omits some of them. That table gives V, J and clone size, and the DNA gave D and trimming. The repertoire includes under 250,000 clones, over 70% of them detected once, and just over 8.5% sits in the top ten. These data originate in a study of blood T cell repertoires in COVID-19. Study context: COVID-19 samples, acute and convalescent, were from the United States, Italy and Spain.

This CDR3 is 14 amino acids long. Unmatched junction bases numbered 3, after V lost 4 bases and J lost 4 bases. Germline-derived CDR1 and CDR2 are LGHDT and YNNKEL (reference sequence). This receptor was obtained from a middle-aged man with active or convalescent COVID-19. The gene calls are TRBV3-1 (or the pseudogene TRBV3-2) and TRBJ2-3; TRBD2 agrees at 9 bases. Sequencing was carried out using peripheral blood. The chain's CDR3 is CASSPKREADTQYF. The CDR3, as DNA: TGTGCCAGCAGCCCTAAGCGGGAGGCAGATACGCAGTATTTT.